This T cell receptor (beta chain) was profiled in a study of blood T cell repertoires in COVID-19 (dated by TCRdb to about 2020). Background for the entire study: Samples covering the acute and convalescent phases of COVID-19 were provided by collaborators in the United States, Italy and Spain. The material from the prospective study consisted of cDNA or gDNA derived from T cells, B-cell-depleted T cells, or PBMCs. The dataset comprised deeply sampled blood TCRbeta repertoires from subjects exposed to, actively infected with, or recovered from COVID-19. A freely available public database, intended as a resource for researchers studying the immune response to SARS-CoV-2, is where the repertoires were released. The samples were drawn from two sources: the first 160 participants of the ongoing ImmuneRACE study, and 950 to 1,500 subjects contributed by 6 global collaborators. The sample metadata nearly always contained a de-identified subject ID, COVID-19 status, age in years and sex. Where available, HLA class I and class II types were taken from metadata supplied by the sample provider and were not determined by assay-based typing. The full study reports these points: Clinical and demographic metadata were provided uncurated, with the amount varying by source and participant.

TCRbeta CDR3 regions were amplified from genomic DNA by means of the immunoSEQ Assay, a bias-controlled multiplex PCR. As for how the authors treated the data: The number of nucleated cells in each sample was estimated from the amplification of reference gene primers within the assay. To quantify the absolute abundance of each unique TCRbeta CDR3 rearrangement, sequence reads were collapsed and filtered. For each sample, productive Simpson clonality was calculated as the square root of Simpson's diversity index across productive rearrangements. Held by TCRdb, this immuneACCESS table contains in-frame sequences only and omits some clones. Under half of the omission traces to an unresolved V gene where checked; the cause of the rest is unknown. The V and J calls and the clone size are those of that table, but D and trimming were determined from the DNA. The sample table contains about 480,000 clones; only one count was recorded for 85% to 90% of them. Of the sample, over 4% falls within the top ten clones.

Whole blood was collected in K2EDTA tubes by collaborating institutions according to the institutions' own protocols. For TCRbeta analysis, collaborators shipped samples as frozen whole blood, isolated PBMCs, or DNA extracted from either of those sample types. Of note for this clone: The antigen it recognizes is unknown. One base away there is no much larger clone; base qualities are not given.

The germline ends are 19 bases apart after V is trimmed by 7 bases and J by 4 bases. CDR1 and CDR2 were assigned from the germline V gene (reference sequence) as LNHDA and SQIVND. The CDR3 holds 15 amino acids from the cysteine to the phenylalanine. Of all the DNA, just the CDR3 is kept, 45 bases in frame from base 1. The receptor comes from a woman in her twenties or thirties with acute or convalescent COVID-19. The chain joins TRBV19 to TRBJ1-1; no D gene can be assigned with confidence. Sequencing was carried out using peripheral blood. CDR3 reads: CASKPGLEFGTEAFF. The sequenced DNA: TGTGCCAGTAAACCAGGATTAGAATTTGGCACTGAAGCTTTCTTT.